This TCR beta chain was sequenced for a study of cytomegalovirus exposure and HLA in healthy donors (dated by TCRdb to about 2017). For context, the study as a whole: An earlier analysis of 550 to 700 of the donors reported more than 250 Gb of sequence data and roughly 100 million unique TCR beta sequences from 150 million to 200 million T cells. HLA typing covered class I and class II loci at four-digit resolution. A later genetic analysis used genome-wide SNP genotypes for about 60% of the roughly 700 donors, treating that subset as a discovery cohort. An earlier analysis of 587 of the donors applied high-throughput TCR beta sequencing to assess whether each TCR beta V gene segment acted as functional or pseudogenic. Rather than using new phenotypic data, the later analysis identified candidate immune exposures from TCR beta sequences and from how often those sequences occurred across donors. The study aimed to test whether cataloging public T cell receptors could reveal signatures of past pathogen exposure. To predict cytomegalovirus infection status, the study combined high-throughput TCR immunosequencing, statistical association of individual TCRs with disease status, and machine learning. Typing coverage varied by locus: about 629-640 donors for A, B, C, DRB1 and DQB1; under 550 for DQA1; about 570 for DPA1; under 490 for DPB1. Approximately 300 gigabases of sequencing data and tens of millions of unique TCR sequences were included in an early release covering roughly 600 HLA-typed donors. All discovery cohort repertoires had been generated on a single sequencing platform. The study used immunosequencing to profile the T cell repertoires of around 600 subjects and linked those repertoires to cytomegalovirus serostatus. Donor age, sex, ethnicity and CMV serostatus were collected together with the repertoire data. Of the roughly 400 genotyped donors, less than 90% were placed in the genetic ancestry cluster associated with self-reported Caucasian donors. Among about 400 genotyped donors of the cohort, an average of approximately 240,000 unique TCR beta nucleotide sequences was sequenced per donor, of which approximately 19% were non-productive. Along with the roughly 610-subject first cohort, a separate validation cohort of over 90 different subjects was used. In a later analysis, previously published TCR beta repertoires from 550 to 750 donors were re-analyzed and high-resolution HLA genotyping was added so that TCR occurrence patterns could be studied. Several DR-DQ haplotypes were treated as single units for association and clustering because of strong linkage in the cohort. Overall study results and their limits: According to a later analysis, parvovirus B19, influenza, CMV and Epstein-Barr virus appeared linked to several top co-occurrence clusters. In a later analysis, HLA-associated TCR beta chains were found to be more clonally expanded and to have lower generation probabilities than equally common non-associated chains. The sequencing pipeline was judged likely to have produced a cluster of highly shared sequence variants as a technical artifact. According to the authors, the approach could potentially be generalized to other disease states and immunological phenotypes. A further reported finding was that TCR beta sequences accurately predicted the HLA-A and HLA-B alleles for most subjects in the first cohort. Because some donors lacked HLA typing at each locus, the association tests relied only on the typed subset. According to a later genetic analysis, donors in an Asian-associated ancestry cluster had fewer N-insertions in productive TCRs than the roughly 670-donor mean. According to a later analysis, most CMV-associated TCR beta chains appeared to be HLA-restricted, and the HLA associations seemed to be driven largely by CMV exposure. An earlier analysis of 587 of the donors showed that most TCR beta V segments appeared in productive rearrangements either about 87% or about 30% of the time, which broadly matched IMGT annotations. For the cohort, immune exposure information was limited to CMV serostatus. This cohort had only TCR beta chains sequenced, and the lack of alpha or paired-chain data limited which features could be detected. At a false discovery rate of 0.05, a later analysis linked under 20,000 TCR beta sequences to specific HLA alleles. Across donors, most TCR sequences were observed very rarely, whereas some public TCRs were present in many individuals. Because counts were too low, about 18 rarely observed V segments, including chromosome 9 orphons, were excluded from the earlier analysis of some 540 of the donors. Some IMGT-functional V segments, including TRBV6-2 and TRBV6-3, could not be distinguished by the 87-base-pair reads and were therefore excluded. A few of the identified cytomegalovirus-associated TCR beta chains were confirmed in vitro to be specific for cytomegalovirus antigens. Cytomegalovirus status was reported to be diagnosed by the classifier with high specificity and sensitivity in both the original and validation cohorts. When HLA alleles, especially DR and DQ, strongly co-occurred, attributing TCR associations to individual alleles was difficult. Roughly uniform sequencing depth across donors was assumed in presence/absence analyses, although this assumption may not hold. In a later genetic analysis, a missense DCLRE1C variant was associated with V-gene and J-gene trimming of TCR beta chains, and the association was replicated in an independent cohort. A total of about 150 TCR beta chains were listed by the study as associated with cytomegalovirus. A later analysis found that TCR association rates varied across HLA loci, with DRB1 alleles showing the most associated TCRs and HLA-C alleles the fewest. Correlated functional status among segregating V segments might be attributable to linkage disequilibrium, but an unknown experimental factor could not be ruled out.

The cohort consisted of approximately 690 healthy bone marrow donors. At the time of sampling, every cohort member was nominally healthy, though immune exposures that went unrecorded were likely present. The donor was CMV seropositive and was included in the group of around 300 seropositive cohort members. Every donor gave a peripheral blood sample, and the peripheral blood mononuclear cells from that sample were used for TCR beta sequencing. Genomic DNA was extracted from the blood cell samples with the Qiagen DNeasy Blood Extraction Kit. The germline V gene (reference sequence) gives CDR1 as MNHNY and CDR2 as SVGAGI. Including cysteine and phenylalanine, the CDR3 has 15 amino acids. Only the CDR3 DNA stays, 45 bases, in frame from base 1. From V the trimming removes 7 bases and from J it removes 5 bases, while the gene matches leave 7 bases of the junction unaccounted for. Only a few counts were recorded for this clone. The specificity of this receptor is unknown. Base qualities were left out, and no much larger clone turns up one base away.

The library was prepared using the immunoSEQ multiplex PCR assay. For the multiplex PCR, a mixture combining 60 forward primers for TCR Vbeta segments and 13 reverse primers for TCR Jbeta segments was used. The CDR3 region of rearranged TCR beta genes was amplified from genomic DNA with a multiplex PCR assay. The amplified TCR beta libraries were sequenced on the Illumina HiSeq System as 87-base-pair reads. On the authors' methods: A later analysis counted approximately 74 million unique TCR beta chains across the 600 to 850 repertoires, and some 11 million of these chains were shared by at least two donors. To remove PCR and sequencing errors, raw reads were error-corrected and collapsed into unique sequences using a nearest-neighbor algorithm that merged closely related sequences. V, D and J gene segments were assigned by aligning CDR3 sequences to IMGT reference sequences. For a sequence to be retained, a match of at least six nucleotides to both a V gene segment and a J gene segment was required. Rearrangements were called productive when the CDR3 lacked stop codons and stayed in frame with V and J; all others were non-productive. CDR3 was defined by IMGT convention, running from the second conserved V-encoded cysteine to the conserved J-encoded phenylalanine. The earlier analysis of about 640 of the donors excluded any sequence lacking an unambiguous match to a single V gene segment. In an earlier analysis of more than 500 of the donors, a V segment was called functional when productive rearrangements were above 56.7%, and segregating when the standard deviation between donors exceeded 5%. A statistical classification framework was developed to diagnose cytomegalovirus status using the catalog of TCR beta chain sequences. In a later analysis, TCR nucleotide sequences were compared against IMGT/GENE-DB human TR gene sequences so that V and J genes could be assigned. In a later analysis, CDR3 sequences and most-parsimonious VDJ recombination scenarios were assigned using the TCRdist pipeline. In a later analysis, every TCR beta chain was defined by the combination of its CDR3 amino acid sequence and its V-gene family, and reads without a unique V-gene family were dropped. In a later analysis, approximately 640 highly shared, low-generation-probability nucleotide sequences were removed to address suspected cross-contamination and a sequencing artifact. A later analysis calculated a clonal expansion index for each public chain from normalized within-repertoire ranks of inferred template counts. Generation probabilities in a later analysis came from a VDJ recombination model fitted to out-of-frame rearrangements, and those results were checked against IGoR. In a later analysis, hypergeometric tests were used to score TCR-TCR, TCR-HLA and TCR-CMV co-occurrence, with a repertoire-size bias correction applied to TCR pairs. To estimate false discovery rates, a later analysis permuted the HLA or CMV assignments 20 times. In a later analysis, co-occurring TCRs were grouped with DBSCAN, and TCRdist sequence similarity was added when clustering was performed within HLA-allele-positive subsets. For co-occurrence clustering, repertoires with fewer than 30,000 or more than 120,000 public chains were excluded, along with roughly five repertoires with anomalous nucleotide sharing. The table comes from immuneACCESS by way of TCRdb, which keeps in-frame sequences with V and J called. Part of the clones is missing from these tables; in studies checked, under half for an unresolved V gene and the rest for unknown reasons. For V, J and clone size, that table is used; D and trimming come from the DNA. Across this sample there are around 150,000 clones, with almost 85% seen only once. Of the sample, approximately 6.1% is held by the ten largest clones.

Recombination connected TRBV6-6 to TRBJ2-7; 14 central nucleotides agree with TRBD2. The specimen was PBMCs. The sequence came from a young man in good health and CMV-seropositive. Here is the DNA: TGTGCCAGCACCGCGAGGACTAGCGGGGGGAACGAGCAGTACTTC. Translated, it reads CASTARTSGGNEQYF.